Below are 19 T cell receptor beta chains sequenced from a single sample in a study of T and B cells in COVID-19 patients. Multiplex PCR with BIOMED2 TRB-A/B primer pools amplified TRB rearrangements. Via MiXCR, TCRdb re-called the multiplex PCR reads, giving one row per CDR3 protein. The sample yields around 16,000 distinct CDR3 sequences, over 25% seen once. Blood genomic DNA input for TRB amplification was roughly 220-500 ng. Sequenced material: blood. These receptors were collected from a human donor who had recovered from COVID-19.

This clonotype is medium-sized by share. This chain links TRBV19 with TRBJ1-6; no reliable D call. The length of the CDR3 is 15 residues. V lost 6 bases to trimming and J lost 7 bases, with 16 bases between them. The germline CDR1 and CDR2 sequences are LNHDA and SQIVND (reference sequence). The CDR3 loop is CASSFGSDRNSPLHF. CDR3 nucleotide sequence: TGTGCCAGTAGCTTTGGCTCCGACCGAAATTCACCCCTCCACTTT.

Note on this clonotype: A much larger clonotype is one base distant, so this may be a read error. CDR3 protein: CAWSGQCYGYTF. The CDR3, as DNA: TGTGCCTGGAGTGGGCAGTGCTATGGCTACACCTTC. The chain joins TRBV30 to TRBJ1-2; D call uncertain. The CDR3 totals 12 residues. Germline V CDR1 and CDR2: GTSNPN, SVGIG (reference sequence). Trimming removed 1 base from V and 4 bases from J, with 7 bases in between.

The rearrangement links TRBV20-1 to TRBJ2-3; D possibly corresponds to TRBD1 (6 bases). Germline-derived CDR1 and CDR2 are DFQATT and SNEGSKA (reference sequence). V lost 5 bases and J 9 bases, leaving 18 bases between the germline ends. This CDR3 spans 13 amino acids. The CDR3 DNA reads TGCAGTGCTCGGGCGTCTTTCAGGGGAACGCAGTATTTT. It is translated as CSARASFRGTQYF.

The chain couples TRBV7-9 to TRBJ2-2; TRBD2 aligns across 12 bases. Germline CDR1 is SEHNR and CDR2 is FQNEAQ (reference sequence). V trimming: 4 bases; J trimming: 0 bases; junction bases outside the gene matches: 3. There are 17 residues in the CDR3. This CDR3 is CASSWGLAGANTGELFF. The CDR3 DNA reads as TGTGCCAGCAGCTGGGGACTAGCGGGCGCGAACACCGGGGAGCTGTTTTTT.

The chain recombines TRBV6-5 with TRBJ2-7; TRBD1 might be the D (6 bases). This CDR3 comprises 15 residues. Germline-derived CDR1 and CDR2 are MNHEY and SVGAGI. The V gene lost 6 bases and the J gene lost 0 bases, with 15 bases spanning the gap. The CDR3 region is CASSHNGGSSYEQYF. The CDR3, as DNA: TGTGCCAGCAGCCACAATGGGGGCAGCTCCTACGAGCAGTACTTC.

By share, this clonotype counts as medium-sized (0.01 to 0.1%). The chain employs TRBV6-1 and TRBJ2-3; perhaps TRBD1 as D (5 bases). This CDR3 is built from 12 residues. Germline V gene data show CDR1 as MNHNS and CDR2 as SASEGT. Trimming pared 11 bases from V and 2 bases from J, leaving 11 bases between. In nucleotides, the CDR3 is TGTGCCTCCACGACAGCCACAGATACGCAGTATTTT. Its translation is CASTTATDTQYF.

The chain links TRBV19 to TRBJ1-1; D is unresolved. The CDR3 totals 16 residues. Germline V gives CDR1 LNHDA, CDR2 SQIVND (reference sequence). Trimming cost V 5 bases and J 4 bases, with 20 bases left between them. The CDR3 sequence is CASSSVNPSVGTEAFF. CDR3 sequence (DNA): TGTGCCAGTAGTTCGGTGAACCCCAGCGTCGGCACTGAAGCTTTCTTT. Drawing the rest from reference TRBV19 and TRBJ1-1, the complete variable domain is DGGITQSPKYLFRKEGQNVTLSCEQNLNHDAMYWYRQDPGQGLRLIYYSQIVNDFQKGDIAEGYSVSREKKESFPLTVTSAQKNPTAFYLCASSSVNPSVGTEAFFGQGTRLTVV.

In nucleotides, the CDR3 is TGTGCCAGCAGTTACTCGACTAAGGCCTCTCGGGAAAAACTGTTTTTT. Amino acids: CASSYSTKASREKLFF. V gene TRBV6-6 combines with J gene TRBJ1-4; no clear D. The CDR3 totals 16 residues. Germline loops: CDR1 MNHNY, CDR2 SVGAGI (reference sequence). V was shortened by 0 bases and J by 8 bases, with 16 bases between the two germline ends.

This rearrangement joins TRBV6-5 to TRBJ1-1; unclear D gene. Trimming removed 5 bases from V and 4 bases from J, with 14 bases in between. CDR1 MNHEY and CDR2 SVGAGI come from the germline V gene. This CDR3 contains 14 residues. The CDR3 DNA follows: TGTGCCAGCAGTAACGTGGGTAGGAGCACTGAAGCTTTCTTT. Its translation is CASSNVGRSTEAFF.

This chain joins TRBV14 and TRBJ1-3; no clear D gene. CDR1 is SGHDN and CDR2 is FVKESK in the germline V gene. CDR3 length equals 13 residues. The V gene lost 3 bases and the J gene lost 9 bases, with 12 bases spanning the gap. The CDR3 region is CASSHLVSPTIYF. For the CDR3, the DNA is TGTGCCAGCAGCCATCTAGTCTCTCCCACCATATATTTT.

The genes are TRBV6-1 and TRBJ2-7; no reliable D call. Germline V lookup: CDR1 MNHNS, CDR2 SASEGT. The CDR3 is 14 amino acids. Trimming took 3 bases from V and 2 from J, leaving 11 bases between them. CDR3 sequence: CASSEEREAYEQYF. The CDR3 region has the DNA TGTGCCAGCAGTGAGGAGAGAGAGGCCTACGAGCAGTACTTC.

The rearrangement uses TRBV20-1 and TRBJ2-1; the D is unclear. Trimming took 4 bases from V and 0 from J, leaving 10 bases between them. CDR3 size: 14 residues. Germline assignment: CDR1 DFQATT and CDR2 SNEGSKA (reference sequence). The CDR3 nucleotides are TGCAGTGCTAACGGCGGTGACTCCTACAATGAGCAGTTCTTC. This gives the protein CSANGGDSYNEQFF.

This clonotype was observed a handful of times. The rearrangement joins TRBV6-6 to TRBJ2-3; 10 bases are shared with TRBD2. The CDR3 spans 16 residues. The J segment lost 3 bases and the V segment lost 2 bases, leaving 5 bases of the junction unmatched. The germline gives CDR1 MNHNY, CDR2 SVGAGI (reference sequence). CDR3 nucleotides: TGTGCCAGCAGTTACCGAGCGGGAGGGCGGACAGATACGCAGTATTTT. Its protein product is CASSYRAGGRTDTQYF.

The chain carries TRBV29-1 and TRBJ2-1, with TRBD1 matching 9 bases. Looked up from germline, CDR1 is SQVTM and CDR2 is ANQGSEA. This CDR3 is built from 15 residues. V shed 4 bases and J 4 bases; nucleotides not matched to a gene: 8. CDR3 amino acids: CSVVGTGGGYNEQFF. In DNA, the CDR3 is TGCAGCGTTGTGGGTACAGGGGGCGGATACAATGAGCAGTTCTTC.

The rearrangement joins TRBV27 to TRBJ2-3; D unresolved. V lost 3 bases and J 5 bases, leaving 9 bases between the germline ends. The length of the CDR3 is 13 residues. Germline V gives CDR1 MNHEY, CDR2 SMNVEV (reference sequence). The CDR3 bases are TGTGCCAGCAGTTTTCGATCTTTAGATACGCAGTATTTT. Translating gives CASSFRSLDTQYF.

This clonotype has a count of ten or more. The rearrangement links TRBV6-2 or TRBV6-3 to TRBJ2-3, with TRBD2 matching 7 bases. CDR1 is MNHEY and CDR2 is SVGEGT in the germline V gene. This CDR3 is 16 amino acids long. Unmatched junction bases numbered 12, after V lost 5 bases and J lost 4 bases. CDR3: CASSGVRLAWADTQYF. DNA of the CDR3: TGTGCCAGCAGTGGAGTCCGACTAGCATGGGCAGATACGCAGTATTTT.

This clonotype appeared many times. V and J are TRBV5-5 and TRBJ2-7, with a weak D call TRBD2 (5 bases). V was trimmed by 0 bases and J by 5 bases, leaving 9 bases between them. From germline, CDR1 is SGHKS and CDR2 YYEKEE (reference sequence). This CDR3 region has 13 residues. The CDR3 reads CASSLGPGDEQYF. CDR3 coding DNA: TGTGCCAGCAGCTTGGGACCCGGGGACGAGCAGTACTTC.

This rearrangement joins TRBV7-2 to TRBJ2-4, with D perhaps assigned TRBD1 or TRBD2 (5 bases each). CDR1 SGHTA and CDR2 FQGNSA come from the germline V gene. The CDR3 has 14 residues. V was cut by 1 base and J by 4 bases, with 8 bases left in between. CDR3 nucleotides: TGTGCCAGCAGCTTAGTTGAGGGGAAAAACATTCAGTACTTC. Protein: CASSLVEGKNIQYF.

V and J are TRBV24-1 and TRBJ2-1; 7 positions match TRBD2. CDR1 and CDR2 from the germline V gene are KGHDR and SFDVKD. This CDR3 comprises 15 residues. J was trimmed by 5 bases and V by 0 bases; bases with no gene match: 3. The CDR3 region is CATSDLGGLNNEQFF. DNA of the CDR3: TGTGCCACCAGTGATTTGGGGGGACTAAACAATGAGCAGTTCTTC.